This TCR beta chain came from a study of preoperative IRX-2 immunotherapy in early breast cancer. Assay used: immunoSEQ multiplex PCR; TCRdb lists only in-frame clones, some missing. The table shows about 67,000 clones, with less than 95% occurring only once. The treatment: preoperative locoregional IRX-2 cytokine immunotherapy. Preoperative locoregional IRX-2 cytokine immunotherapy was tested in the phase Ib source study. This clonotype was obtained from a human donor with breast cancer. This sample was gathered from a patient treated with IRX-2 immunotherapy.

The CDR3 loop reads CASSMIGQALGGPQHF. DNA of the CDR3: TGTGCCAGTAGTATGATAGGACAGGCCCTCGGGGGGCCCCAGCATTTT. The rearrangement links TRBV19 to TRBJ1-5, with 7 bases fitting TRBD1. V trimming: 3 bases; J trimming: 9 bases; junction bases outside the gene matches: 14. The CDR3 runs 16 residues. The germline V gene has CDR1 LNHDA and CDR2 SQIVND (reference sequence).